This T cell receptor (beta chain) was sequenced in a study of memory CD4+ T cells and cytomegalovirus serostatus. General study points: The CMV-associated TCR signature appears largely within the CD4+ memory repertoire.

As handled by the study authors: Out-of-frame sequences were removed, leaving roughly 2.1 million distinct TCRbeta sequences. Produced via immunoSEQ multiplex PCR; TCRdb's table is partial and in-frame only. V and J calls and clone size follow that table, whereas D and trimming were derived from the DNA. This table has around 50,000 clones, around 80% appearing once. The sort gate was single viable CD3+CD4+CD8-CD45RO+ cells for memory CD4+ T cells. To note about this clone: What it recognizes is unknown.

The CDR3 has 15 amino acids. V lost 7 bases to trimming and J lost 3 bases, with 16 bases between them. The V gene's germline CDR1 is MNHNS and CDR2 SASEGT. The sequence derives from an adult in good health and CMV-seronegative. The sequencing sample was made of memory CD4+ T cells from blood. The chain is built from TRBV6-1 and TRBJ2-1, with D possibly being TRBD2 (7 bases). CDR3 coding DNA: TGTGCCAGCACCCCGAGGGGGGGCTACTACAATGAGCAGTTCTTC. Translated: CASTPRGGYYNEQFF.